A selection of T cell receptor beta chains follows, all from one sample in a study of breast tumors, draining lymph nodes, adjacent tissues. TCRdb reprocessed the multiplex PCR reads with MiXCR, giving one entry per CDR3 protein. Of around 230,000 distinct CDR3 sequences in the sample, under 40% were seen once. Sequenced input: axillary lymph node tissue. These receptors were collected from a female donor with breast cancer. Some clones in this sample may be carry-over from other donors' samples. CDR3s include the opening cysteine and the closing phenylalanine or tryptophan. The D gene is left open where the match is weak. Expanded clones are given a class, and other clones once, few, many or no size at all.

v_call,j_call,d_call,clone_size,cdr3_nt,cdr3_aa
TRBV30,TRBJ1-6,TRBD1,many,TGTGCCTGGAGTCTCCAGGGGGATTCACCCCTCCACTTT,CAWSLQGDSPLHF
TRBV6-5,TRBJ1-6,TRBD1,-,TGTGCCAGCAGTTACTCCGGACAGGAGATTAATTCACCCCTCCACTTT,CASSYSGQEINSPLHF
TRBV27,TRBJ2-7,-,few,TGTGCCAGCAGTCTTCGGTTAGGGGTGGGAAACTACGAGCAGTACTTC,CASSLRLGVGNYEQYF
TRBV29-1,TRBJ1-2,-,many,TGCAGCGTTGAGCAGGGATCTAACTATGGCTACACCTTC,CSVEQGSNYGYTF
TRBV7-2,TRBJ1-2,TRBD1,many,TGCGCCAGCAGCTCCGGACAGGGCGGTGGCTACACCTTC,CASSSGQGGGYTF
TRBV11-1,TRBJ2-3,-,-,TGTGCCAGCAGCCGTAGCGGCACAGATACGCAGTATTTT,CASSRSGTDTQYF
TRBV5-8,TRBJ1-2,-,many,TGTGCCAGCAGCTTAGGGGCCACCTATGGCTACACCTTC,CASSLGATYGYTF
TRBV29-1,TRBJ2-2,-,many,TGCAGCGTTGAGGGACCCACGAACACCGGGGAGCTGTTTTTT,CSVEGPTNTGELFF
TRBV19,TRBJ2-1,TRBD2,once,TGTGCCAGCCAAAGGTTGGCGGGGGTTCTTGGGTACAATGAGCAGTTCTTC,CASQRLAGVLGYNEQFF
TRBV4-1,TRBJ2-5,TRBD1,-,TGCGCCAGCTCCGGACAGGGAGCACAGATGCTGGAGACCCAGTACTTC,CASSGQGAQMLETQYF
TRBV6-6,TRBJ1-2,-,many,TGTGCCAGCAGTTACTCGAGGGGGGTTGGCTACACCTTC,CASSYSRGVGYTF
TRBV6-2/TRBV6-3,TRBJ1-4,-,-,TGTGCCAGCAGTTCCTCCAAGGGGATTGGAAAACTGTTTTTT,CASSSSKGIGKLFF
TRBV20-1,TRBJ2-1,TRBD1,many,TGCAGTGCTAGAGCCTGGGACAGGGTGGTGAATGAGCAGTTCTTC,CSARAWDRVVNEQFF
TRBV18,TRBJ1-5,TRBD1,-,TGTGCCAGCTCACCAGACAGGGGTGGCAATCAGCTCCAGCATTTT,CASSPDRGGNQLQHF
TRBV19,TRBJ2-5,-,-,TGTGCCAGTAGTATAGAGAGAGGGGGGGCTGAGACCCAGTACTTC,CASSIERGGAETQYF
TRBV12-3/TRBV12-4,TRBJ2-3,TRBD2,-,TGTGCCAGCGGGACTAGCGGGATTGGTGAGCAGTATTTT,CASGTSGIGEQYF
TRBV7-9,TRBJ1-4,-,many,TGTGCCAGCAGCCCCGCGGGAAATGAAAAACTGTTTTTT,CASSPAGNEKLFF
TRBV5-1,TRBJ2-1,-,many,TGCGCCAGCAGCGGGTTGCATGAGCAGTTCTTC,CASSGLHEQFF
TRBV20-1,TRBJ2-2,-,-,TGCAGTGCTAGAGATGCCCCGAGGACAGACACCGGGGAGCTGTTTTTT,CSARDAPRTDTGELFF
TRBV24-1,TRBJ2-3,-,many,TGTGCCACCAGTGATCCGTACCTAGATACGCAGTATTTT,CATSDPYLDTQYF
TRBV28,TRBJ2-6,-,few,TGTGCCATACAGCGCAGAGGGGCCAACGTCCTGACTTTC,CAIQRRGANVLTF
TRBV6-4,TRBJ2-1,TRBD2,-,TGTGCCAGCAGTGACGCCCCGACTAGCACTCGGTTCTTC,CASSDAPTSTRFF
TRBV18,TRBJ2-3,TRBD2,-,TGTGCCAGCTCACGAAAATTTAGCGGGGGGTTGACAGATACGCAGTATTTT,CASSRKFSGGLTDTQYF
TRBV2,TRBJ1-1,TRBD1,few,TGTGCCAGCAGTACCTTGGACAGGTTGAACACTGAAGCTTTCTTT,CASSTLDRLNTEAFF
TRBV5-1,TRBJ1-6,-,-,TGCGCCAGCAGCTTGGAAGGGGCCTCGCCCCCCCACTTT,CASSLEGASPPHF
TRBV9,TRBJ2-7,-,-,TGTGCCAGCAGCCGAAGCACAGGCTACGAGCAGTACTTC,CASSRSTGYEQYF
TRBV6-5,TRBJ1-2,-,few,TGTGCCAGCAGTTACACCGGCGGGGGAAATGGCTACACCTTC,CASSYTGGGNGYTF
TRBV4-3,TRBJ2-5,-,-,TGCGCCAGCAGCCAAGTAGGGTTAGGCGCCGGGACGGAGACCCAGTACTTC,CASSQVGLGAGTETQYF
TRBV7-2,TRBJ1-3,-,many,TGTGCCAGCAGCTTAGTTCGGGACTCCATATATTTT,CASSLVRDSIYF
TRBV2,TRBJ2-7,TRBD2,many,TGTGCCAGCAATCCTAGCGGGAGTTTAGGGTACGAGCAGTACTTC,CASNPSGSLGYEQYF
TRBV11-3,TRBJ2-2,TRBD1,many,TGTGCCAGCAGCTTAGTTGGACAGGGACACACCGGGGAGCTGTTTTTT,CASSLVGQGHTGELFF
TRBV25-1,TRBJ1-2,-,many,TGTGCCAGCAGTGAACAGATTAATGGCTACACCTTC,CASSEQINGYTF
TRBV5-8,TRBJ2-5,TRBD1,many,TGTGCCAGCAGTTACCGGGACAGAAAAGAGACCCAGTACTTC,CASSYRDRKETQYF
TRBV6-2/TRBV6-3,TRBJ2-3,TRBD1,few,TGTGCCAGCAGACGGGACAGGGCCACAGATACGCAGTATTTT,CASRRDRATDTQYF
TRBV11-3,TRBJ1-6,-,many,TGTGCCAGCAGAGGAGTGGATTCACCCCTCCACTTT,CASRGVDSPLHF
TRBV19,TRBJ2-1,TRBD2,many,TGTGCCAGTAGTAACGGACTAGCGGTAAATGAGCAGTTCTTC,CASSNGLAVNEQFF
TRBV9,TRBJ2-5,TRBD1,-,TGTGCCAGCAGCGAGGGCTGGACAGGGGGGACCCAGTCCTTC,CASSEGWTGGTQSF
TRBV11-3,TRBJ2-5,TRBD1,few,TGTGCCAGCAGCCCTAGGACAGGGGCCCCAGAGACCCAGTACTTC,CASSPRTGAPETQYF
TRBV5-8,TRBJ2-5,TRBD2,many,TGTGCCAGCAGCTTGAGGCTAGCGGGACGGGAGACCCAGTACTTC,CASSLRLAGRETQYF
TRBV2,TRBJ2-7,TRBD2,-,TGTGCCAGCACCAGGACGGCGGGAGGCCTACGCCAGCAGTACTTC,CASTRTAGGLRQQYF
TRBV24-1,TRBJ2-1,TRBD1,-,TGTGCCACCAGTGAGTACAGGGGGCACGACAATGAGCAGTTCTTC,CATSEYRGHDNEQFF
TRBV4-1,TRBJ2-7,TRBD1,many,TGCGCCAGCAGCTACACAGGGGCGGACAGGAGCTCCTACGAGCAGTACTTC,CASSYTGADRSSYEQYF
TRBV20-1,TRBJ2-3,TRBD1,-,TGCAGTGCTAGCATCAGGGGGCCAGGCCCAGATACGCAGTATTTT,CSASIRGPGPDTQYF
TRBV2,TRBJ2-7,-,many,TGTGCCAGCACCAGCGACTACGAGCAGTACTTC,CASTSDYEQYF
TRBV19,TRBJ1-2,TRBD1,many,TGTGCCAGTAGTCCCGGGACAGGGGACTCCTATGGCTACACCTTC,CASSPGTGDSYGYTF
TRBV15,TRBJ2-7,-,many,TGTGCCACCAGCAGACCTCTAGGCGAGCAGTACTTC,CATSRPLGEQYF
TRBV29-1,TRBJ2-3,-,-,TGCAGCGTTGAATACTCGGGATCGGTCACAGATACGCAGTATTTT,CSVEYSGSVTDTQYF
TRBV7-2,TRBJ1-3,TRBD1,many,TGTGCCAGCAGCCTCACACTCAGGGGGCTTGGTGGAAACACCATATATTTT,CASSLTLRGLGGNTIYF
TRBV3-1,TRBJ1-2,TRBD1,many,TGTGCCAGTAGTAAGACAGGGTCCTATGGCTACACCTTC,CASSKTGSYGYTF
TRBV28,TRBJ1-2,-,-,TGTGCCAGCAGTTTTGGCCGGCCGGGGAACTATGGCTACACCTTC,CASSFGRPGNYGYTF
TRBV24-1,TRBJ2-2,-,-,TGTGCCACCCAGAGTTCAGGGCCGAACACCGGGGAGCTGTTTTTT,CATQSSGPNTGELFF
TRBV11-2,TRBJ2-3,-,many,TGTGCCAGCAGCTTAGGGGCAACCACAGATACGCAGTATTTT,CASSLGATTDTQYF
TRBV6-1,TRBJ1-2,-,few,TGTGCCAGCAGTGACACGGTAAACTATGGCTACACCTTC,CASSDTVNYGYTF
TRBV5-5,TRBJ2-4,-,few,TGTGCCAGCAGCCTATCACAAGGCGGCCTAGCCAAAAACATTCAGTACTTC,CASSLSQGGLAKNIQYF